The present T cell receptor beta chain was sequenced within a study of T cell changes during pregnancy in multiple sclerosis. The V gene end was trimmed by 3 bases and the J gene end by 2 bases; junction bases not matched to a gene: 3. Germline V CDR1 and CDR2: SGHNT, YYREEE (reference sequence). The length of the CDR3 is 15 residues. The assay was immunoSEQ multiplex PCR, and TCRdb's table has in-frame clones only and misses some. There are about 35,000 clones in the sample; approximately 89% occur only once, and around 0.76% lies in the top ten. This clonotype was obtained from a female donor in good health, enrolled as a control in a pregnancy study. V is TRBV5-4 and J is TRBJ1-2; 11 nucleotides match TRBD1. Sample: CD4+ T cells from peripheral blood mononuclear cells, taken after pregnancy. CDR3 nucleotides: TGTGCCAGCAGCTCTGGACAGGGGGCCAACTATGGCTACACCTTC. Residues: CASSSGQGANYGYTF.